This T cell receptor beta chain was obtained from a study of T cell responses to AZD1222 COVID-19 vaccine. Profiled with immunoSEQ multiplex PCR; TCRdb holds only in-frame clones, not every one. Of 150,000 to 200,000 clones detected, just under 95% appear once; the ten largest clones hold around 1.3%. Study-level findings and limits: Donors, mostly white British, included more females; clonal diversity was possibly underestimated.

CDR3 size: 15 residues. Germline V gives CDR1 LGHDT, CDR2 YNNKEL (reference sequence). Trimming stripped 0 bases from V and 4 bases from J, with 13 bases between. On this clone itself: Its antigen is undetermined.

The clonotype comes from an adult in good health. This chain joins TRBV3-1 (or the pseudogene TRBV3-2) and TRBJ2-7; D might be TRBD2 (7 bases). The specimen comprised peripheral blood, sampled on day 0 of AZD1222 vaccination. The CDR3: CASSQDPRGLYEQYF. DNA for the CDR3: TGTGCCAGCAGCCAAGATCCCAGGGGACTATACGAGCAGTACTTC.